These T cell receptor beta chains were read from a single sample in a study of cytomegalovirus exposure and HLA in healthy donors. Data came from immunoSEQ multiplex PCR; TCRdb stores just in-frame clones and leaves some out. The data hold fewer than 250,000 clones, with about four fifths observed a single time. Material for sequencing was PBMCs. Receptors originate from a man aged 30 to 45 in good health and CMV-seropositive. Both conserved end residues are trimmed from each CDR3. A D gene is named only where the DNA matches it firmly.

V | D | CDR3
TRBV2 | TRBD1 | ASRVLQGRYGEAF
TRBV9 | TRBD1 | ASSPSGGVRGGYT
TRBV19 | - | ASSIGRQPTDTQY
TRBV9 | TRBD2 | ASSVTSGGPFEQF
TRBV5-1 | TRBD2 | ASSLETSGSGTDTQY
TRBV7-8 | TRBD1 | ASSFNRGREKLF
TRBV30 | TRBD1 | AWEWGQGISEQF
TRBV4-3 | TRBD2 | ASSQGASGSDYEQY
TRBV30 | TRBD1 | AWGRQGANSPLH
TRBV28 | TRBD1 | ASRDRGVNTEAF
TRBV19 | - | ASSKSSGKYEQY
TRBV2 | TRBD2 | ASSLKGLAHNEQF
TRBV2 | - | ASRSQQLVWASSYNEQF
TRBV7-2 | - | ASSLRTATIINIQY
TRBV27 | - | ASSRGNPNYGYT
TRBV30 | - | AWSVGVREGEKLF
TRBV19 | - | ASSPPSGYEQY
TRBV27 | TRBD2 | ASSLGTSGAPGIEQF
TRBV28 | TRBD1 | ASSGDRDEQY
TRBV7-9 | TRBD2 | ASTRETGELF
TRBV5-1 | TRBD2 | ASSLGPLVAGGYNEQF
TRBV12-5 | - | ASGITTDTEAF
TRBV15 | TRBD1 | ATSRDSGTADTQY
TRBV6-1 | TRBD2 | ASSALAATYEQY
TRBV15 | TRBD1 | ATSSRSGTANYGYT
TRBV7-6 | - | ASSLRAGANYEQY
TRBV9 | - | ASSATSVSEGGARGEQY
TRBV4-2 | TRBD1 | ASSQEPGQGGDEQF
TRBV7-2 | TRBD1 | ASSLRTGEAF
TRBV11-2 | - | ASSLAAGQGVDGYT
TRBV2 | TRBD2 | ASSLTSDSYEQY
TRBV7-9 | - | SSSHDSEAF
TRBV5-5 | - | ASSRGGFGQPQH
TRBV4-2 | TRBD1 | ASSRDRGYEQY
TRBV19 | - | ASRLRSQETQY
TRBV7-8 | TRBD1 | ASSLGTGAPVNSPLH
TRBV7-2 | TRBD1 | ASSLRDRGGYEQY
TRBV5-8 | TRBD1 | ASRMTGGPTDTQY
TRBV6-5 | - | ASSYSGGEGNEQF
TRBV25-1 | TRBD1 | ASSGTGNQPQH
TRBV5-6 | - | ASSLGRGRLEQY
TRBV15 | TRBD2 | ATRLAGSFGEQF
TRBV4-1 | TRBD2 | ASSLLGKLAGVGSDTQY
TRBV30 | - | AWRTTGRGPSNEKLF
TRBV7-9 | - | ASSYGQRETQY
TRBV11-1 | TRBD1 | ASSFRQGSEAF
TRBV5-1 | TRBD2 | ASTGIAGEAGELF
TRBV9 | - | ASSPGGGNTIY
TRBV2 | - | ASSGDFYEQY
TRBV9 | TRBD2 | ASSVALAGGAVGQETQY
TRBV11-2 | - | ASSITNRNTEAF
TRBV6-5 | TRBD1 | ASSQGADYGYT
TRBV7-9 | TRBD1 | ASSYPGQLFYGYT
TRBV7-2 | TRBD1 | ASSFQQGAGTEAF
TRBV6-4 | - | ASSAQGGVGEQF
TRBV7-9 | - | ASSSTGTYEQY
TRBV4-2 | - | ASSQTPGHQETQY
TRBV19 | TRBD1 | ASSMGQYGYT
TRBV18 | TRBD1 | ASSLRGSGADTQY
TRBV19 | TRBD1 | ASRKPGQGALGANVLT